A single sample gave rise to the 9 T cell receptor beta chains below, sequenced in a study of cytomegalovirus exposure and HLA in healthy donors. This PCR relied on a set of 60 Vbeta primers and 13 Jbeta primers. Sequenced by immunoSEQ multiplex PCR; TCRdb stores in-frame clones only, minus some. The sample carries approximately 110,000 clones, over 65% recorded once. Sequencing input: PBMCs. The origin of the receptors is a man aged 40-49 years in good health and CMV-seropositive.

The chain employs TRBV5-5 and TRBJ1-2; D unclear. The CDR3 is 16 amino acids. Germline lookup yields CDR1 SGHKS and CDR2 YYEKEE (reference sequence). Trimming shortened V by 4 bases and J by 0 bases, and 16 bases separated the two germline ends. As DNA, the CDR3 is TGTGCCAGCAGCCCCCAGGTCCGAATCGCTAACTATGGCTACACCTTC. It codes for CASSPQVRIANYGYTF.

This chain connects TRBV7-6 to TRBJ1-2; the match to TRBD1 covers 8 bases. From germline, CDR1 is SGHVS and CDR2 FNYEAQ. The CDR3 has 15 amino acids. The V segment lost 5 bases and the J segment 6 bases; nucleotides outside the gene matches: 11. The CDR3 sequence: CASSPTLDRGDGYTF. CDR3 bases: TGTGCCAGCAGCCCCACCCTCGACAGGGGCGATGGCTACACCTTC.

The chain joins TRBV2 to TRBJ2-1, with TRBD2 matching over 10 bases. With V trimmed by 0 bases and J by 6 bases, 5 bases remained unmatched. The V gene's germline CDR1 is SNHLY and CDR2 FYNNEI. The CDR3 sequence is 16 residues long. The chain's CDR3 is CASSEATSGRFNEQFF. The DNA for the CDR3 is TGTGCCAGCAGTGAAGCGACTAGCGGGCGCTTCAATGAGCAGTTCTTC.

The chain employs TRBV6-5 and TRBJ1-2; D is unresolved. V dropped 4 bases and J dropped 4 bases, with 10 bases sitting between them. In germline, CDR1 is MNHEY, CDR2 SVGAGI. The CDR3 is 13 amino acids. CDR3 region: CASSLQLRYGYTF. CDR3 in DNA: TGTGCCAGCAGTTTACAGCTGCGCTATGGCTACACCTTC.

The count of this clone is one. The junction and the germline gene differ at one end; a read error may be behind it. V gene TRBV15 combines with J gene TRBJ2-4; no firm D call. Germline V gives CDR1 LNHNV, CDR2 YYDKDF (reference sequence). The CDR3 totals 12 residues. The CDR3, as DNA: TGTGCCACCAGCATGAAGAAAAACAGTCAGTACTTC. Translation gives CATSMKKNSQYF.

This clone was detected only once. The rearrangement joins TRBV19 to TRBJ1-5; D is possibly TRBD1 (5 bases). The germline V and J ends were trimmed by 1 base and 1 base, with 8 bases remaining between them. The CDR3 is 15 amino acids. Germline V gene lookup returns CDR1 LNHDA and CDR2 SQIVND (reference sequence). The CDR3 bases are TGTGCCAGTAGTATAGGGGGGGAAAGCAATCAGCCCCAGCATTTT. Translated: CASSIGGESNQPQHF.

V is TRBV6-1 and J is TRBJ1-3; the D gene is possibly TRBD1 (5 bases). Germline lookup yields CDR1 MNHNS and CDR2 SASEGT. Trimming took off 1 base at V and 4 bases at J, with 5 bases between the two ends. This CDR3 region has 13 residues. CDR3 DNA sequence: TGTGCCAGCAGTGAAGACAGGGGAAACACCATATATTTT. Translating gives CASSEDRGNTIYF.

The CDR3 is CASSLLAGVGETQYF. For the CDR3, the DNA is TGTGCCAGCAGCTTACTAGCGGGGGTCGGAGAGACCCAGTACTTC. The rearrangement joins TRBV7-9 to TRBJ2-5; 10 positions agree with TRBD2. The germline V gene encodes CDR1 SEHNR and CDR2 FQNEAQ (reference sequence). The V gene end was trimmed by 2 bases and the J gene end by 4 bases; junction bases not matched to a gene: 4. This CDR3 spans 15 amino acids.

This CDR3 is CASSPQGAPYYGYTF. The CDR3 DNA reads as TGTGCCAGCAGCCCACAAGGGGCTCCCTACTATGGCTACACCTTC. The chain is built from TRBV27 and TRBJ1-2; the D gene is possibly TRBD1 (5 bases). CDR3 length: 15 amino acids. CDR1 MNHEY and CDR2 SMNVEV come from the germline V gene (reference sequence). Trimming removed 6 bases from V and 3 bases from J, with 17 bases in between.